Following are 17 T cell receptor beta chains from one sample sequenced in a study of blood T cell repertoires in COVID-19. Clones were read by immunoSEQ multiplex PCR, and TCRdb kept only the in-frame ones, dropping some. The data show more than 85,000 clones, around 76% seen once. Sequencing was carried out using peripheral blood. The receptors derive from a woman aged 70-85 years with acute or convalescent COVID-19.

This chain links TRBV15 with TRBJ1-6; no clear D gene. Germline V lookup: CDR1 LNHNV, CDR2 YYDKDF (reference sequence). This CDR3 has 15 amino acids. Trimming removed 0 bases at V and 6 bases at J, with 9 bases between. As DNA, the CDR3 is TGTGCCACCAGCAGAGATCGAGGGATTAATTCACCCCTCCACTTT. Translated, it gives CATSRDRGINSPLHF.

V and J are TRBV13 and TRBJ2-3, with D perhaps matching TRBD1 (6 bases). The CDR3 has 15 residues. Trimming shortened V by 4 bases and J by 0 bases, and 11 bases separated the two germline ends. Germline lookup yields CDR1 PRHDT and CDR2 FYEKMQ (reference sequence). CDR3 bases: TGTGCCAGCAGCTCCTGGACAGCGAGCACAGATACGCAGTATTTT. Translation: CASSSWTASTDTQYF. The full variable domain, completed using reference TRBV13 and TRBJ2-3, is AAGVIQSPRHLIKEKRETATLKCYPIPRHDTVYWYQQGPGQDPQFLISFYEKMQSDKGSIPDRFSAQQFSDYHSELNMSSLELGDSALYFCASSSWTASTDTQYFGPGTRLTVL.

This chain joins TRBV24-1 and TRBJ2-7, with 9 bases matching TRBD1. The length of the CDR3 is 14 residues. Germline V gene lookup returns CDR1 KGHDR and CDR2 SFDVKD. Losses at the gene ends were 7 bases for V and 0 bases for J; bases not matched to a gene: 3. Here the CDR3 reads CATSPGQGSYEQYF. Written as DNA, the CDR3 is TGTGCCACCAGCCCGGGACAGGGCTCCTACGAGCAGTACTTC.

The gene calls are TRBV28 and TRBJ1-4; perhaps TRBD1 as D (5 bases). The CDR3 extends over 12 amino acids. Trimming shortened V by 8 bases and J by 8 bases, and 12 bases separated the two germline ends. Germline V gene data show CDR1 as MDHEN and CDR2 as SYDVKM. This chain's CDR3 is CASGRVNEKLFF. Here the CDR3 DNA reads TGTGCCAGCGGCAGGGTTAACGAAAAACTGTTTTTT.

This rearrangement joins TRBV10-1 to TRBJ1-1; the D is unclear. V lost 5 bases, J lost 1 base, and 11 bases lay in between. Germline CDR1 reads WNHNN; CDR2 reads SYGVQD (reference sequence). This CDR3 has 14 residues. The CDR3 protein is CASSNPLRNTEAFF. DNA for the CDR3: TGCGCCAGCAGTAACCCTCTACGGAACACTGAAGCTTTCTTT.

The V and J genes are TRBV30 and TRBJ2-7, with D perhaps matching TRBD1 (6 bases). Deletions cut 5 bases from V and 0 bases from J, with 14 bases between. The CDR3 is 14 residues long. Germline CDR1 and CDR2: GTSNPN and SVGIG (reference sequence). Here the CDR3 reads CAWAPKGGSYEQYF. The DNA of the CDR3 is TGTGCCTGGGCTCCTAAAGGGGGCTCCTACGAGCAGTACTTC.

The chain joins TRBV28 to TRBJ2-2; 9 bases are a match to TRBD1. The CDR3 loop spans 20 amino acids. The germline gives CDR1 MDHEN, CDR2 SYDVKM. V trimming: 2 bases; J trimming: 2 bases; junction bases outside the gene matches: 15. CDR3 nucleotide sequence: TGTGCCAGCAGTTTAACAACCATAAGCCGGACAGGGGTTAACACCGGGGAGCTGTTTTTT. It yields the protein CASSLTTISRTGVNTGELFF.

In its sample, this clone was seen once. The chain recombines TRBV2 with TRBJ1-1, with D hard to call. The V gene's germline CDR1 is SNHLY and CDR2 FYNNEI. There are 13 residues in the CDR3. V gave up 3 bases and J gave up 2 bases, with 7 bases separating them. CDR3 coding DNA: TGTGCCAGCAGTGACAGGCCTAACACTGAAGCTTTCTTT. Translating gives CASSDRPNTEAFF.

The chain carries TRBV19 and TRBJ2-3; TRBD2 is a possible D gene (5 bases). The ends were cut back, 9 bases at V and 6 bases at J, with 28 bases in the middle. Germline lookup yields CDR1 LNHDA and CDR2 SQIVND (reference sequence). This CDR3 region has 17 residues. CDR3 in amino acids: CASYPGILNPSGDTQYF. For the CDR3, the DNA is TGTGCCAGCTATCCCGGGATACTAAACCCCTCGGGCGATACGCAGTATTTT.

The V and J genes are TRBV18 and TRBJ1-3; D call uncertain. CDR1 and CDR2 from the germline V gene are KGHSH and LQKENI. V lost 1 base and J 13 bases, leaving 11 bases between the germline ends. CDR3 length: 12 residues. This CDR3 reads CASSPRGVRIYF. CDR3 DNA sequence: TGTGCCAGCTCACCACGGGGAGTCCGAATATATTTT.

This clone has more than one count but fewer than ten. The chain links TRBV30 to TRBJ1-1; D is possibly TRBD1 (5 bases). Germline CDR1 reads GTSNPN; CDR2 reads SVGIG (reference sequence). Trimming took off 0 bases at V and 4 bases at J, with 9 bases between the two ends. CDR3 length: 13 amino acids. The CDR3 coding sequence is TGTGCCTGGAGTGTATCTGACAGCACTGAAGCTTTCTTT. Its translation: CAWSVSDSTEAFF.

This chain uses TRBV10-3 with TRBJ1-4; TRBD1 matches at 12 bases. CDR3 size: 15 residues. The V and J ends lost 11 bases and 6 bases, in that order; junction bases with no gene match: 10. Per germline, CDR1 ENHRY and CDR2 SYGVKD. CDR3 coding DNA: TGTGCCGCGGGACAGGGGGCGCAGGGTCATGAAAAACTGTTTTTT. It translates to CAAGQGAQGHEKLFF.

The chain has TRBV7-2 and TRBJ2-5, with 11 nucleotides matching TRBD1. The V gene's germline CDR1 is SGHTA and CDR2 FQGNSA. The CDR3 covers 18 residues. The junction had 11 bases not matched to a gene; V was cut back by 1 base and J by 4 bases. The CDR3 bases are TGTGCCAGCAGCTTAGTCGGACAGGGGGCGGGGTTGGGAGAGACCCAGTACTTC. This translates into CASSLVGQGAGLGETQYF.

The J gene is TRBJ2-3, the V gene TRBV15, with a weak D call TRBD2 (6 bases). Germline V gene lookup returns CDR1 LNHNV and CDR2 YYDKDF (reference sequence). The CDR3 consists of 12 residues. V lost 5 bases and J 6 bases, leaving 9 bases between the germline ends. The CDR3 sequence is CATSFRGDTQYF. The CDR3 nucleotides read TGTGCCACCAGCTTCCGGGGGGATACGCAGTATTTT.

V and J are TRBV19 and TRBJ1-5, with TRBD1 matching 7 bases. Trimming cost V 4 bases and J 4 bases; bases outside gene matches: 4. This CDR3 has 14 amino acids. Per germline, CDR1 LNHDA and CDR2 SQIVND (reference sequence). The CDR3 reads CASSTQGPNQPQHF. The CDR3 DNA sequence: TGTGCCAGTAGTACACAGGGGCCAAATCAGCCCCAGCATTTT. Supplemented by reference TRBV19 and TRBJ1-5, the full variable domain reads DGGITQSPKYLFRKEGQNVTLSCEQNLNHDAMYWYRQDPGQGLRLIYYSQIVNDFQKGDIAEGYSVSREKKESFPLTVTSAQKNPTAFYLCASSTQGPNQPQHFGDGTRLSIL.

Only a few counts were recorded for this clone. The chain employs TRBV7-9 and TRBJ1-2; TRBD1 aligns across 7 bases. CDR1 is SEHNR and CDR2 is FQNEAQ in the germline V gene (reference sequence). The J segment lost 4 bases and the V segment lost 5 bases, leaving 7 bases of the junction unmatched. This CDR3 contains 14 residues. CDR3 protein: CASSNRDSRYGYTF. The CDR3 DNA reads as TGTGCCAGCAGCAACCGGGACAGCCGCTATGGCTACACCTTC.

This clone was seen a single time. The chain carries TRBV23-1 and TRBJ2-7; 9 nucleotides agree with TRBD1. TRBV23-1 qualifies as an ORF whose function is uncertain. Germline trimming cut 7 bases from V and 4 bases from J; bases unmatched to any gene: 5. The CDR3 is made up of 13 amino acids. The DNA of the CDR3 is TGCGCCAGCACAAACAGGGGGCCTTACGAGCAGTACTTC. Residues: CASTNRGPYEQYF.